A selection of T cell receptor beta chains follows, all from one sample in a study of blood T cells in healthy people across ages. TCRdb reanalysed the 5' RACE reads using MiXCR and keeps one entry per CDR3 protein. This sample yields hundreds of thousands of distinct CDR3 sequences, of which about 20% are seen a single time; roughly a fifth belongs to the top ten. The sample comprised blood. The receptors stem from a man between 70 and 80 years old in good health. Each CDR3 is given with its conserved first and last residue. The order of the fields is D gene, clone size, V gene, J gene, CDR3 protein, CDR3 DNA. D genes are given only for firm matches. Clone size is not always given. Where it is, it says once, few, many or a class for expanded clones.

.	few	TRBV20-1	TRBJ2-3	CSAKITRASRADTQYF	TGCAGTGCAAAAATTACCCGGGCGTCCAGGGCAGATACGCAGTATTTT
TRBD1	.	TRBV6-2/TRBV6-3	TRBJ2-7	CASTLGTEYEQYF	TGTGCCAGCACCCTGGGGACAGAATACGAGCAGTACTTC
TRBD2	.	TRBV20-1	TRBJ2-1	CSARASGGAYNGQFF	TGCAGTGCTAGAGCCAGCGGGGGGGCTTACAATGGGCAGTTCTTC
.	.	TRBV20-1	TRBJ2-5	CSVPRDLETQYF	TGCAGTGTTCCCCGGGACTTAGAGACCCAGTACTTC
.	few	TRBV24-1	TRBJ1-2	CATSDETVGRGYTF	TGTGCCACCAGTGATGAAACAGTGGGGAGGGGCTACACCTTC
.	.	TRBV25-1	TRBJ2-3	CASSEQPLSTDTQYF	TGTGCCAGCAGTGAGCAGCCTTTGAGCACAGATACGCAGTATTTT
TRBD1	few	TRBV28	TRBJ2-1	CASSPGQGVGEQFF	TGTGCCAGCAGCCCCGGACAGGGAGTTGGTGAGCAGTTCTTC
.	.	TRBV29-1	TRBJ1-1	CSSQAGNTEAFF	TGCAGCTCCCAAGCGGGGAACACTGAAGCTTTCTTT
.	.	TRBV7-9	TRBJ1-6	CASSLTQNHSPLHF	TGTGCCAGCAGCTTAACACAGAACCATTCACCCCTCCACTTT
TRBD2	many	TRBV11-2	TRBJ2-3	CASSPPGGPRDTQYF	TGTGCCAGCAGCCCTCCGGGGGGACCTAGAGATACGCAGTATTTT
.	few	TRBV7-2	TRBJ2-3	CASSASSQDTQYF	TGTGCCAGCAGCGCCTCCTCGCAAGATACGCAGTATTTT
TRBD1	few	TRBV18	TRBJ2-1	CASSPPVQGVYNEQFF	TGTGCCAGCTCACCACCGGTGCAGGGGGTATACAATGAGCAGTTCTTC
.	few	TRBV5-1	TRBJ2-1	CASSFPQLDEQFF	TGCGCCAGCAGCTTTCCCCAATTAGATGAGCAGTTCTTC
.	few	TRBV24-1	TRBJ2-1	CATSGSGPNEQFF	TGTGCCACCAGTGGATCTGGGCCCAATGAGCAGTTCTTC
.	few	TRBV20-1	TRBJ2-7	CSARGDGAYEQYF	TGCAGTGCTAGGGGGGACGGAGCCTACGAGCAGTACTTC
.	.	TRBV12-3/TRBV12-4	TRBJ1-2	CASSFTSDRRGYTF	TGTGCCAGCAGTTTCACCTCAGACAGGCGGGGCTACACCTTC
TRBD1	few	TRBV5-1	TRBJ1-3	CASSPLGTASGNAIYF	TGCGCCAGCAGCCCCCTTGGGACAGCCTCTGGAAACGCCATATATTTT
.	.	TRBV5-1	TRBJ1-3	CASSLVGDTAGNTIYF	TGCGCCAGCAGCTTGGTGGGGGACACGGCGGGAAACACCATATATTTT
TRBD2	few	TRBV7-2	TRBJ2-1	CVSSRIGLAGGRSYNEQFF	TGTGTCAGCAGCCGTATAGGGCTAGCGGGAGGACGCTCCTACAATGAGCAGTTCTTC
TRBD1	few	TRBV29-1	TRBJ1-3	CSVVDRVGNTIYF	TGCAGCGTGGTGGACAGGGTCGGAAACACCATATATTTT
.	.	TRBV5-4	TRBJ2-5	CASSLDLGSETQYF	TGTGCCAGCAGCTTGGATCTGGGGTCAGAGACCCAGTACTTC
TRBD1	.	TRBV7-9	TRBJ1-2	CASSYPDRETGYTF	TGTGCCAGCAGCTATCCCGACAGGGAGACTGGCTACACCTTC
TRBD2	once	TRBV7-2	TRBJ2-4	CASRLARSKNIQYF	TGTGCCAGCCGACTAGCGCGGTCCAAAAACATTCAGTACTTC
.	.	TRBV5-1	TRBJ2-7	CASSLWGPQREQYF	TGCGCCAGCAGCTTGTGGGGTCCTCAGCGCGAGCAGTACTTC
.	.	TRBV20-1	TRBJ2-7	CSAPNGFYEQYF	TGCAGTGCCCCCAACGGGTTCTACGAGCAGTACTTC
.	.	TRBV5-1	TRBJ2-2	CASSLDPGTYGTGELFF	TGCGCCAGCAGCTTGGACCCCGGGACCTACGGCACCGGGGAGCTGTTTTTT
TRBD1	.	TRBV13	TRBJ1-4	CASSSNRGRVEKLFF	TGTGCCAGCAGCTCGAACAGGGGACGCGTTGAAAAACTGTTTTTT
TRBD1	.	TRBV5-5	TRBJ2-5	CASSLFGTEKEAQYF	TGTGCCAGCAGCTTGTTCGGGACAGAAAAAGAGGCCCAGTACTTC
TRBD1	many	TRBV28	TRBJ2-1	CASSSLRTGEVNEQFF	TGTGCCAGCAGTTCACTGCGGACAGGGGAGGTCAATGAGCAGTTCTTC